This is a list of T cell receptor beta chains from one sample in a study of T-cell memory formation after mild COVID-19. TCRdb passed the 5' RACE reads through MiXCR, listing each CDR3 protein once. In the table there are roughly 110,000 distinct CDR3 sequences, over 13% of which are singletons. The sample consisted of PBMCs or a T cell subset sorted from them (not recorded which). These receptors were taken from a man in his late teens or twenties who had mild COVID-19 (a few samples of this study predate the infection). Cell type and time point are not known. Each CDR3 is given with its conserved first and last residue. A D gene is named only where the DNA matches it firmly. The size entry is marked missing in some rows and otherwise reads once, few, many or a size class.

TRBJ2-3,TRBV4-3,TRBD2,.,TGCGCCAGCAGCCAAGAGTTTAGAACTAGCGGAACAGATACGCAGTATTTT,CASSQEFRTSGTDTQYF
TRBJ2-1,TRBV6-2/TRBV6-3,.,once,TGTGCCAGCAGTCGGCCCGCCGTCGACAGCACCAGGGTAACAATTGAGCAGTTCTTC,CASSRPAVDSTRVTIEQFF
TRBJ1-6,TRBV2,.,.,TGTGCCAGCAGTGCGGGGAGCTCCTATAATTCACCCCTCAACTTT,CASSAGSSYNSPLNF
TRBJ2-7,TRBV12-3/TRBV12-4,.,many,TGTGCCAGCAGCCCCACAAGGGTGGTTTCCTACGAGCAGTACTTC,CASSPTRVVSYEQYF
TRBJ1-4,TRBV5-6,.,.,TGTGCCAGCAGCTTGGGCGGGGAAAAACTGTTTTTT,CASSLGGEKLFF
TRBJ2-3,TRBV20-1,.,few,TGCAGTGCTCCCCGGACTGCCGATTTGACAGATACGCAGTATTTT,CSAPRTADLTDTQYF
TRBJ2-2,TRBV4-1,.,few,TGCGCCAGCGGCTCAGGGGAAACCGGGGAGCTGTTTTTT,CASGSGETGELFF
TRBJ2-5,TRBV20-1,.,.,TGCAGTGCCAAGGACACCAACCAAGAGACCCAGTACTTC,CSAKDTNQETQYF
TRBJ1-1,TRBV19,TRBD1,.,TGTGCCAGTAGTATCTCCGGACAGGGTTTTACTGAAGCTTTCTTT,CASSISGQGFTEAFF
TRBJ1-2,TRBV9,.,.,TGTGCCAGCAGCGTTAGGCAGGGCGGGGATGGCTACACCTTC,CASSVRQGGDGYTF
TRBJ1-1,TRBV4-3,.,.,TGCGCCAGCAGCCAAAGCGGCCTTGAAGCTTTCTTT,CASSQSGLEAFF
TRBJ1-4,TRBV3-1,.,.,TGTGCCAGCAGCCAAGATACAGGGTCAACTAATGAAAAACTGTTTTTT,CASSQDTGSTNEKLFF
TRBJ1-4,TRBV7-2,.,.,TGTGCCAGCAGCCCCCAGCCAGGGTCCATCGGTGAAAAACTGTTTTTT,CASSPQPGSIGEKLFF
TRBJ2-1,TRBV6-2/TRBV6-3,.,many,TGTGCCAGCAGTTACGACAGCTACAATGAGCAGTTCTTC,CASSYDSYNEQFF
TRBJ1-3,TRBV7-9,TRBD1,many,TGTGCCAGCAGCGACGGACAGGGGGAACTTGCTGGAAACACCATATATTTT,CASSDGQGELAGNTIYF
TRBJ2-3,TRBV2,.,few,TGTGCCATTTTGATCGACTCTGGGACGCAGTATTTT,CAILIDSGTQYF
TRBJ1-5,TRBV6-6,.,few,TGTGCCAGCAGTTACTCAGGGCAGGGTATGGAGCCCCAGCATTTT,CASSYSGQGMEPQHF
TRBJ1-1,TRBV12-3/TRBV12-4,.,.,TGTGCCACTCTACTCCGAGGAGACACTGAAGCTTTCTTT,CATLLRGDTEAFF
TRBJ2-7,TRBV6-2/TRBV6-3,TRBD1,.,TGTGCCAGCAGGAGGACAGGGGGTGGATACGAGCAGTACTTC,CASRRTGGGYEQYF
TRBJ2-1,TRBV6-6,.,.,TGTGCCAGCATCTCTCCCTGGGGGTTCAATGAGCAGTTCTTC,CASISPWGFNEQFF
TRBJ2-3,TRBV12-3/TRBV12-4,TRBD1,few,TGTGCCAGCAGCCCGGGACAGGGGGCTCATACGCAGTATTTT,CASSPGQGAHTQYF
TRBJ1-5,TRBV15,.,.,TGTGCCACCAGCAGAGGGGTCTCGGGTCAGCCCCAGCATTTT,CATSRGVSGQPQHF
TRBJ1-5,TRBV4-1,.,.,TGCGCCAGCAGCCAAGAGGCAGGGTCGAGCAATCAGCCCCAGCATTTT,CASSQEAGSSNQPQHF
TRBJ2-7,TRBV5-4,TRBD2,few,TGTGCCAGCAGCTCGGCCGGGACTAGCGGGATCTACGAGCAGTACTTC,CASSSAGTSGIYEQYF
TRBJ2-1,TRBV7-9,TRBD2,few,TGTGCCAGCAGCCCCCGGACTAGCGGAGGGGATCACAATGAGCAGTTCTTC,CASSPRTSGGDHNEQFF
TRBJ1-6,TRBV20-1,TRBD1,.,TGCAGTGCTAGCGAAGGGACAGGGGATTCACCCCTCCACTTT,CSASEGTGDSPLHF
TRBJ2-3,TRBV7-8,.,.,TGTGCCAGCAGCTTATACGAGGGCGTTTGGACAGATACGCAGTATTTT,CASSLYEGVWTDTQYF
TRBJ2-1,TRBV5-5,.,many,TGTGCCAGCTCCCCATGGGTCTCATACAATGAGCAGTTCTTC,CASSPWVSYNEQFF
TRBJ2-3,TRBV7-9,.,few,TGTGCCAGCAGCTCCCCCCCGGCAGGGTCTAGCACAGATACGCAGTATTTT,CASSSPPAGSSTDTQYF
TRBJ1-3,TRBV5-1,.,.,TGCGCCAGCAGCCTGACATGGCAGGGAAGTTCCGGAAACACCATATATTTT,CASSLTWQGSSGNTIYF
TRBJ2-5,TRBV20-1,.,many,TGCAGTGCTACAACCGGGACATCCGAAGAGACCCAGTACTTC,CSATTGTSEETQYF
TRBJ2-5,TRBV7-9,.,once,TGTGCCAGCAGCCCCGATTCAACCCAGTACTTC,CASSPDSTQYF
TRBJ2-5,TRBV6-6,.,.,TGTGCCAGCAGTTACGGGCCGCGAGTGGGAGAGACCCAGTACTTC,CASSYGPRVGETQYF
TRBJ2-5,TRBV19,.,.,TGTGCCAGTAGTACTGACAGGTCTGAGACCCAGTACTTC,CASSTDRSETQYF
TRBJ1-4,TRBV7-9,.,.,TGTGCCAGCCGGGACCCGGGTAATGAAAAACTGTTTTTT,CASRDPGNEKLFF
TRBJ2-5,TRBV6-6,.,.,TGTGCCAGCAGTTACTCTACGAAGGGGGGAGAGACCCAGTACTTC,CASSYSTKGGETQYF
TRBJ2-5,TRBV4-1,.,.,TGCGCCAGCAGCCACCGAACCGGACAGCTTCAAGAGACCCAGTACTTC,CASSHRTGQLQETQYF
TRBJ1-2,TRBV9,.,many,TGTGCCAGCAGCGTGGCCACCCCCGGGCCCTATGGCTACACCTTC,CASSVATPGPYGYTF
TRBJ1-1,TRBV29-1,.,many,TGCAGCGTTGCCCCCATGAACACTGAAGCTTTCTTT,CSVAPMNTEAFF
TRBJ1-5,TRBV28,.,many,TGTGCCAGCAGTTTGATTAGGGATCAGCCCCAGCATTTT,CASSLIRDQPQHF
TRBJ1-1,TRBV7-9,.,.,TGTGCCAGCAGCTTAAGCCTCAGGGGCACTGAAGCTTTCTTT,CASSLSLRGTEAFF
TRBJ1-5,TRBV7-9,.,few,TGTGCCAGCAGCTTAGGCGGTCTCAATCAGCCCCAGCATTTT,CASSLGGLNQPQHF